The T cell receptor (beta chain) described here comes from a study of human T cells and chemical hapten exposure. Time point here: patch test 1, 2 weeks after DPC sensitization. The treatment here: therapeutic diphenylcyclopropenone sensitization with weekly scalp DPC. A few counts support this clonotype. The J segment lost 5 bases and the V segment lost 6 bases, leaving 9 bases of the junction unmatched. CDR3 length: 16 amino acids. The germline V gene has CDR1 MNHEY and CDR2 SVGAGI. MiXCR, run by TCRdb on the RACE reads, gives a single entry per CDR3 protein. The sample has around 380,000 distinct CDR3 sequences; 4% to 5.5% are singletons.

The chain is built from TRBV6-5 and TRBJ2-5; 13 bases line up with TRBD2. The sequence was obtained from a woman in her forties or fifties with alopecia areata. Some clones in this sample may be carry-over from other donors' samples. The source was whole blood, collected in connection with sensitization to the hapten diphenylcyclopropenone (DPC). The CDR3 sequence: CASSRGLAGPGETQYF. CDR3 DNA sequence: TGTGCCAGCAGCCGGGGACTAGCGGGGCCCGGGGAGACCCAGTACTTC.